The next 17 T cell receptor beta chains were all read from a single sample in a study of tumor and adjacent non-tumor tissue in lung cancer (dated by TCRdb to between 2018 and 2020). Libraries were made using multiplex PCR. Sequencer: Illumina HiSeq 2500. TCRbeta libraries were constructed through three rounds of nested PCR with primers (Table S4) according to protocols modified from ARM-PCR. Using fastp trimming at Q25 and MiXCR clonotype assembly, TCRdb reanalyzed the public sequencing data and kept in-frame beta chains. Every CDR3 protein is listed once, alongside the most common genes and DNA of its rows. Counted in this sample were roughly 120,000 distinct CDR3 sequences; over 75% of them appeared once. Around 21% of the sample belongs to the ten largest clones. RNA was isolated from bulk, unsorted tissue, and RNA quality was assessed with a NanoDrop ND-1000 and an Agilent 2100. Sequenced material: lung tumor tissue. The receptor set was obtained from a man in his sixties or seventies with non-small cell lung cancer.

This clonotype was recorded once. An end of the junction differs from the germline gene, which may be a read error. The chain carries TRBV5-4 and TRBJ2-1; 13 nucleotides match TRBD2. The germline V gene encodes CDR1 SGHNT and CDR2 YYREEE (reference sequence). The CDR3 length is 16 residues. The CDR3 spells CVSSGSGTSGIAEQFF. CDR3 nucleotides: TGTGTCAGCAGCGGATCCGGGACTAGCGGGATAGCGGAGCAGTTCTTC.

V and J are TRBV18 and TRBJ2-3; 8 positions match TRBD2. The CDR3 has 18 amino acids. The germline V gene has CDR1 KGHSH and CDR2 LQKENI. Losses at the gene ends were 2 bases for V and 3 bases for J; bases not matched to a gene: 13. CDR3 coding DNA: TGTGCCAGCTCACCAATAGAATCGGCCAGCGGGAGAACAGATACGCAGTATTTT. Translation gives CASSPIESASGRTDTQYF.

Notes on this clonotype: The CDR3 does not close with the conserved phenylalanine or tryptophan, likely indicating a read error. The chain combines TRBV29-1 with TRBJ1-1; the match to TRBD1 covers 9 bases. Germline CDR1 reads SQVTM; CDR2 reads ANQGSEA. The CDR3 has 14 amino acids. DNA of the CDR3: TGCAGCGGCCTAATCGACAGGGGGAACATTGAAGCTTTCTCT. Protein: CSGLIDRGNIEAFS.

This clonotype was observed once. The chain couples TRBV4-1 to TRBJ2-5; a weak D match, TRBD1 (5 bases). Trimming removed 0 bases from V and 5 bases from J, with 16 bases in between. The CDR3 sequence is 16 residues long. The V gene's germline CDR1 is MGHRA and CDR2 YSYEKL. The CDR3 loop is CASSQDGRGPHETQYF. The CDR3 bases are TGCGCCAGCAGCCAAGACGGTAGGGGTCCTCATGAGACCCAGTACTTC.

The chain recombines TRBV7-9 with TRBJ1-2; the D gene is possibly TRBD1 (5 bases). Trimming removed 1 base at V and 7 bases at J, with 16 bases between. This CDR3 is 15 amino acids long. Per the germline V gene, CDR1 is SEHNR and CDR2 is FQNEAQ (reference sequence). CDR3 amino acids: CASSLVGVGCFGYTF. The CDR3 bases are TGTGCCAGCAGCTTAGTGGGGGTCGGATGTTTTGGCTACACCTTC.

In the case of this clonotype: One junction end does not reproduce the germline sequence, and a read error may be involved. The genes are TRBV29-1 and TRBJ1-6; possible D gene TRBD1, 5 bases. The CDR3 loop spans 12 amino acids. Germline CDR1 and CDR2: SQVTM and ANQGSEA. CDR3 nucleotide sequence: TGCAGCGTTACGGGGGGTCGGTCACCCCTACACTTT. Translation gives CSVTGGRSPLHF. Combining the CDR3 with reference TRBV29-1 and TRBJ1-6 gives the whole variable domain SAVISQKPSRDICQRGTSLTIQCQVDSQVTMMFWYRQQPGQSLTLIATANQGSEATYESGFVIDKFPISRPNLTFSTLTVSNMSPEDSSIYLCSVTGGRSPLHFGNGTRLTVT.

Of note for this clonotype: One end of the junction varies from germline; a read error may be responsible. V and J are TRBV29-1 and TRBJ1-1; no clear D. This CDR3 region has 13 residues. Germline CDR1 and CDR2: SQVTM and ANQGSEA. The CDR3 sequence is CSVITAMNTEAFF. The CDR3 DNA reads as TGCAGCGTTATAACAGCTATGAACACTGAAGCTTTTTTT.

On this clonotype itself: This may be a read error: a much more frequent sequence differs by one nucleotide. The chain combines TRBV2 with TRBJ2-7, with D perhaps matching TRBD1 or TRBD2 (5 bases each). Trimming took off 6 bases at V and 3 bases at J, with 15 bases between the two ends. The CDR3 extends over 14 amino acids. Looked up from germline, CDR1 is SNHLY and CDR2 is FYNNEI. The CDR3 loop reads CASSEGRILYEQYF. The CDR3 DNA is TGTGCCAGCAGCGAGGGACGGATCCTCTACGAGCAGTACTTC.

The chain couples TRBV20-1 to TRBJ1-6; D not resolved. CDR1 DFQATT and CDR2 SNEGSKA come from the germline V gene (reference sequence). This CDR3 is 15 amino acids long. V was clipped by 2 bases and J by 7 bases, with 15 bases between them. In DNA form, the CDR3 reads TGCAGTGCTAGAAATCCGAGACCGACCAATTCACCCCTCCACTTT. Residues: CSARNPRPTNSPLHF.

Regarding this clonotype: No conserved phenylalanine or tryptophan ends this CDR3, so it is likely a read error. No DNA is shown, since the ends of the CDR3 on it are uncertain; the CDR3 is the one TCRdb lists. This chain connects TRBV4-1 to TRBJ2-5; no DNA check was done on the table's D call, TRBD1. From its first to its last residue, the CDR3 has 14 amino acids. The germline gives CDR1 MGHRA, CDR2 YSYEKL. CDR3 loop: CAGSQQWGQVTQNS.

CDR3 in amino acids: CARSLRLGQGPHEQFF. The CDR3 DNA reads as TGTGCCAGGAGCCTCCGGCTGGGACAGGGGCCACATGAGCAGTTCTTC. The gene calls are TRBV11-1 and TRBJ2-1, with 10 bases matching TRBD1. The CDR3 contains 16 residues. Trimming removed 9 bases from V and 8 bases from J; junction bases left unmatched: 16. The germline CDR1 and CDR2 sequences are SGHAT and FQDESV (reference sequence). The whole variable domain, filled in from reference TRBV11-1 and TRBJ2-1, reads EAEVAQSPRYKITEKSQAVAFWCDPISGHATLYWYRQILGQGPELLVQFQDESVVDDSQLPKDRFSAERLKGVDSTLKIQPAELGDSAMYLCARSLRLGQGPHEQFFGPGTRLTVL.

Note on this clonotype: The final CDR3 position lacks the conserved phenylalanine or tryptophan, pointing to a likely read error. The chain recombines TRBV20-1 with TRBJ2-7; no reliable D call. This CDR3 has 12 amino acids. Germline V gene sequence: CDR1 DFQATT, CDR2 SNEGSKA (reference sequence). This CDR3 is CSASSPSYEQYL. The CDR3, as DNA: TGCAGTGCTAGTTCACCATCCTACGAACAGTACCTC.

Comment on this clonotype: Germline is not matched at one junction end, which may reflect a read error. The CDR3 loop is CTSSPILGYEQYF. CDR3 coding DNA: TGTACCAGCAGCCCCATATTGGGCTACGAGCAGTACTTC. The chain combines TRBV6-5 with TRBJ2-7; no firm D call. CDR3 length equals 13 residues. Germline assignment: CDR1 MNHEY and CDR2 SVGAGI.

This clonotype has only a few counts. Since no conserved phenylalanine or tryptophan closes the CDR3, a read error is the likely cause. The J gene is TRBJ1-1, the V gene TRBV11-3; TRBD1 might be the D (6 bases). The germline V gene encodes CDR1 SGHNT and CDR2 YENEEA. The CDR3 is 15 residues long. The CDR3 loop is CASSLEGQKNTEAFL. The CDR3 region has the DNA TGTGCCAGCAGTTTAGAAGGACAGAAGAACACTGAAGCTTTCTTA.

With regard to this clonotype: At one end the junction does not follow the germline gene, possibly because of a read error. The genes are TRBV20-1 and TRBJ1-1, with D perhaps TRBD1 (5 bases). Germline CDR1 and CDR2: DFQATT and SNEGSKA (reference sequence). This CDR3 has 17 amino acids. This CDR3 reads CSARDGETRDSNTEAFF. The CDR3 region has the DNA TGCAGTGCTAGAGATGGCGAGACAAGGGACTCGAACACTGAAGCTTTCTTC.

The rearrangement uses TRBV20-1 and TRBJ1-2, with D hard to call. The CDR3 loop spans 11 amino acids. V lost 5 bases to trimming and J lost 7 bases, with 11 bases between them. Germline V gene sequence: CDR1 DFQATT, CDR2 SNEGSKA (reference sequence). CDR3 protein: CSASGEGGYTF. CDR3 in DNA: TGCAGTGCTTCCGGCGAGGGTGGCTACACCTTC.

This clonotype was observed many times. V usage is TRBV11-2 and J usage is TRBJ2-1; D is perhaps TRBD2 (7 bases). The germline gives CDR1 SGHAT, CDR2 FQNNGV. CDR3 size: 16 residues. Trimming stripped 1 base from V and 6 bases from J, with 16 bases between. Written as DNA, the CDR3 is TGTGCCAGCAGCTTAGTCCGGGGGGCGGATTTCAATGAGCAGTTCTTC. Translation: CASSLVRGADFNEQFF. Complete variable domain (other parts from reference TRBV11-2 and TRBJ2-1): EAGVAQSPRYKIIEKRQSVAFWCNPISGHATLYWYQQILGQGPKLLIQFQNNGVVDDSQLPKDRFSAERLKGVDSTLKIQPAKLEDSAVYLCASSLVRGADFNEQFFGPGTRLTVL.